The 7 T cell receptor beta chains in this list originate from one sample, sequenced in a study of CD8 T cells in ankylosing spondylitis. Antigens for these TCRs are unknown. TCRdb ran MiXCR on the 5' RACE reads and lists one entry per CDR3 protein. The table shows about 800,000 distinct CDR3 sequences, with 12% occurring only once. Study-wide results and limits: Apparently characteristic of ankylosing spondylitis blood was a TCR beta motif (eight highly homologous variants).

The source material was blood, either unsorted or a sorted T cell fraction (not recorded which). The receptor set was obtained from a male donor with ankylosing spondylitis.

The genes are TRBV30 and TRBJ1-5; no reliable D call. Trimming left V 1 base short and J 9 bases short, with 10 bases between. Per germline, CDR1 GTSNPN and CDR2 SVGIG (reference sequence). The CDR3 loop spans 12 amino acids. The CDR3 nucleotides are TGTGCCTGGAGTGGGGGAGCCGGGCCCCAGCATTTT. Residues: CAWSGGAGPQHF.

This clonotype was seen many times. The chain employs TRBV7-2 and TRBJ1-5; a weak D match, TRBD1 (5 bases). V was shortened by 5 bases and J by 8 bases, with 19 bases between the two germline ends. CDR3 length: 15 amino acids. Germline CDR1 reads SGHTA; CDR2 reads FQGNSA. The CDR3 loop is CASSPYGTLREPQHF. The CDR3 DNA follows: TGTGCCAGCAGCCCATACGGGACCTTGAGGGAGCCCCAGCATTTT.

The chain couples TRBV6-2 or TRBV6-3 to TRBJ2-7; possible D gene TRBD2, 5 bases. V was cut by 6 bases and J by 2 bases, with 17 bases left in between. Germline lookup yields CDR1 MNHEY and CDR2 SVGEGT. This CDR3 has 15 residues. This CDR3 is CASSPSGRGAYEQYF. Written as DNA, the CDR3 is TGTGCCAGCAGCCCAAGCGGAAGAGGAGCCTACGAGCAGTACTTC.

The rearrangement joins TRBV4-3 to TRBJ2-5; D unclear. This CDR3 spans 13 amino acids. CDR1 and CDR2 (germline): LGHNA, YSLEER. Trimming shortened V by 3 bases and J by 5 bases, and 10 bases separated the two germline ends. CDR3 amino acids: CASSQEFRETQYF. In DNA, the CDR3 is TGCGCCAGCAGCCAGGAGTTTCGGGAGACCCAGTACTTC.

V and J are TRBV7-2 and TRBJ2-1; 7 bases are a match to TRBD1. The CDR3 runs 15 residues. Trimming removed 5 bases from V and 4 bases from J; junction bases left unmatched: 8. Germline V CDR1 and CDR2: SGHTA, FQGNSA. CDR3 amino acids: CASSIRDSEYNEQFF. CDR3 nucleotide sequence: TGTGCCAGCAGCATCCGGGACAGCGAATACAATGAGCAGTTCTTC.

V and J are TRBV7-9 and TRBJ1-1, with D unresolved. V lost 3 bases, J lost 5 bases, and 13 bases lay in between. The V gene's germline CDR1 is SEHNR and CDR2 FQNEAQ (reference sequence). This CDR3 is 14 amino acids long. Written as DNA, the CDR3 is TGTGCCAGCAGCTTCGTAGCGGACGGGACTGAAGCTTTCTTT. It yields the protein CASSFVADGTEAFF.

The rearrangement joins TRBV5-1 to TRBJ1-2; 7 nucleotides match TRBD1. With 5 bases clipped from V and 3 bases from J, the junction kept 4 bases outside the gene matches. The CDR3 runs 13 residues. Per germline, CDR1 SGHRS and CDR2 YFSETQ. The CDR3 bases are TGCGCCAGCAGTTGGGACAGTGACTATGGCTACACCTTC. Protein: CASSWDSDYGYTF.